This T cell receptor (beta chain) was documented in a study of blood T cell repertoires in COVID-19. Looking at the study overall: Both acute and convalescent COVID-19 samples were obtained from the United States, Italy and Spain. PBMCs, B-cell-depleted T cells, or T cells provided the cDNA or gDNA that made up the material.

Followed over time, Seattle patients had been enrolled while infection was active. Generated by immunoSEQ multiplex PCR, the TCRdb table keeps only in-frame clones and is missing some. This table holds approximately 500,000 clones, 85% to 90% found once. There are 14 residues in the CDR3. The ends lost 5 bases at V and 1 base at J; junction bases unmatched: 3. The V gene's germline CDR1 is SGHTA and CDR2 FQGNSA. Specimen: peripheral blood. The sequence was obtained from a woman aged 50 to 65 with COVID-19, enrolled during active disease. V and J are TRBV7-2 and TRBJ2-7, with 9 bases lining up with TRBD1. CDR3 region: CASSIGTGSYEQYF. The CDR3, as DNA: TGTGCCAGCAGCATAGGGACAGGGTCCTACGAGCAGTACTTC.